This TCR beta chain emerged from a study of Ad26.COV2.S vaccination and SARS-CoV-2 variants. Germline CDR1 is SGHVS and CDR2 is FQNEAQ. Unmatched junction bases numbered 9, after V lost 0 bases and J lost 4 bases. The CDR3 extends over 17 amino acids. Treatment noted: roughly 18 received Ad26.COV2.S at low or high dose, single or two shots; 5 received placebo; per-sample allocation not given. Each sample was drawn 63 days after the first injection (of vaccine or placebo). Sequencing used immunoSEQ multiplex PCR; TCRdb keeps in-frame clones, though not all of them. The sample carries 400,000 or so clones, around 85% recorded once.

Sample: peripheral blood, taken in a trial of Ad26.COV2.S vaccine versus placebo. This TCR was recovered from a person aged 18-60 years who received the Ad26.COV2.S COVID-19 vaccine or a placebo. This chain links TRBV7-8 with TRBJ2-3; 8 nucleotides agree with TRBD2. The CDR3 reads CASSLARLKRGSDTQYF. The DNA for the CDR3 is TGTGCCAGCAGCTTAGCGCGGTTGAAGCGGGGGTCAGATACGCAGTATTTT.